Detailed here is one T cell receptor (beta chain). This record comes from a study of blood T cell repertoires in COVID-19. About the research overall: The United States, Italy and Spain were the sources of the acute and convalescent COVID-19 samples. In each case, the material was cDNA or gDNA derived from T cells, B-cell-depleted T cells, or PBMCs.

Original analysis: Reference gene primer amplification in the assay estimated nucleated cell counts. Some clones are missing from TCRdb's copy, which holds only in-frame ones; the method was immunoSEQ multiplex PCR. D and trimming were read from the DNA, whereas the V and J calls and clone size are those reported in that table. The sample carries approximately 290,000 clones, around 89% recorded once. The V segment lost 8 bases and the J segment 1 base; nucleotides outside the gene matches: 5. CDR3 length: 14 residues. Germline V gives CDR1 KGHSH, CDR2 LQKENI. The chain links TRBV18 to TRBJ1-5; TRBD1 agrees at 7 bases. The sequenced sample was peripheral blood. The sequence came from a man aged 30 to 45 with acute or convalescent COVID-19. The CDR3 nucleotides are TGTGCCAGCCATACAGGGGTCAGCAATCAGCCCCAGCATTTT. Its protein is CASHTGVSNQPQHF. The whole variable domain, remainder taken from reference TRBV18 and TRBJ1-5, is NAGVMQNPRHLVRRRGQEARLRCSPMKGHSHVYWYRQLPEEGLKFMVYLQKENIIDESGMPKERFSAEFPKEGPSILRIQQVVRGDSAAYFCASHTGVSNQPQHFGDGTRLSIL.